This is a list of T cell receptor beta chains from one sample in a study of blood T cell dynamics during melanoma immunotherapy. The data were produced by immunoSEQ multiplex PCR, yet TCRdb's version contains in-frame clones alone and is incomplete. The top ten hold about 0.9% of the sample, which has approximately 15,000 clones, 92% seen once. Sequences were derived from blood, sampled from a patient treated with checkpoint blockade. These receptor sequences come from a human donor with melanoma. The CDR3 runs from the conserved cysteine through the conserved F or W. D genes are given only for firm matches. The size entry is marked missing in some rows and otherwise reads once, few, many or a size class.

clone_size,d_call,v_call,j_call,cdr3_aa,cdr3_nt
-,-,TRBV2,TRBJ2-5,CASSAARWETQYF,TGTGCCAGCAGTGCCGCCAGGTGGGAGACCCAGTACTTC
-,TRBD1,TRBV6-5,TRBJ1-1,CASSYRGQGTNTEAFF,TGTGCCAGCAGTTACCGTGGACAGGGAACGAACACTGAAGCTTTCTTT
once,-,TRBV30,TRBJ1-6,CAWTRPIWGSPLHF,TGTGCCTGGACGCGGCCAATTTGGGGTTCACCCCTCCACTTT
-,-,TRBV11-2,TRBJ2-7,CASSPAWRYEQYF,TGTGCCAGCAGCCCGGCCTGGCGGTACGAGCAGTACTTC
-,TRBD2,TRBV6-1,TRBJ2-3,CASSDSGGTPDTQYF,TGTGCCAGCAGTGACAGCGGGGGGACCCCAGATACGCAGTATTTT
-,TRBD1,TRBV7-9,TRBJ1-1,CASSLGDSRGAFF,TGTGCCAGCAGCTTAGGGGACAGTCGCGGAGCTTTCTTT
-,TRBD2,TRBV5-4,TRBJ2-3,CASSLGTGLLKTDTQYF,TGTGCCAGCAGCTTGGGAACGGGACTACTTAAAACAGATACGCAGTATTTT
-,-,TRBV5-4,TRBJ1-2,CASSPSGGASYGYTF,TGTGCCAGCAGCCCCTCCGGGGGCGCTAGCTATGGCTACACCTTC
-,-,TRBV13,TRBJ1-1,CASSAKQGYTEAFF,TGTGCCAGCAGCGCCAAACAGGGCTACACTGAAGCTTTCTTT
-,-,TRBV25-1,TRBJ1-3,CASSEYRAGNTIYF,TGTGCCAGCAGTGAATACAGGGCTGGAAACACCATATATTTT
-,-,TRBV9,TRBJ1-2,CASSVDVEFHYGYTF,TGTGCCAGCAGCGTAGACGTGGAGTTCCACTATGGCTACACCTTC
-,-,TRBV18,TRBJ2-3,CASSLGDTQYF,TGTGCCAGCTCACTGGGAGATACGCAGTATTTT
-,TRBD1,TRBV10-3,TRBJ2-7,CAISVQGAHIGEQYF,TGTGCCATCAGTGTTCAGGGGGCGCACATAGGCGAGCAGTACTTC
-,TRBD2,TRBV6-1,TRBJ2-2,CATLKRESGTGELFF,TGTGCCACTTTAAAGCGGGAGTCGGGCACCGGGGAGCTGTTTTTT
-,-,TRBV6-5,TRBJ1-4,CASSISTGSEKLFF,TGTGCCAGCAGTATCTCTACGGGGAGTGAAAAACTGTTTTTT
once,-,TRBV10-3,TRBJ1-1,CAISGGIGGGLNEAFF,TGTGCCATCAGTGGTGGCATCGGGGGAGGGTTAAATGAAGCTTTCTTT
-,-,TRBV14,TRBJ1-2,CASSPATVIYGYTF,TGTGCCAGCAGCCCCGCGACAGTGATCTATGGCTACACCTTC
-,-,TRBV5-1,TRBJ1-4,CASSDSYNEKLFF,TGCGCCAGCAGCGACAGTTATAATGAAAAACTGTTTTTT
once,-,TRBV7-6,TRBJ2-2,CASSLTSSSGELFF,TGTGCCAGCAGCTTAACTAGTTCCTCCGGGGAGCTGTTTTTT
-,-,TRBV14,TRBJ1-1,CASSQGQNTEAFF,TGTGCCAGCAGCCAGGGCCAGAACACTGAAGCTTTCTTT
-,TRBD2,TRBV4-2,TRBJ2-7,CASSQPGREEQYF,TGTGCCAGCAGCCAACCGGGGAGGGAGGAGCAGTACTTC
-,-,TRBV28,TRBJ1-1,CASSFLRVTEAFF,TGTGCCAGCAGTTTCTTGAGGGTCACTGAAGCTTTCTTT
-,-,TRBV19,TRBJ2-5,CASSKQGRQETQYF,TGTGCCAGTAGTAAACAGGGTCGCCAAGAGACCCAGTACTTC
-,-,TRBV7-2,TRBJ2-7,CASSPNRTPTYEQYF,TGTGCCAGCAGCCCGAATCGGACCCCTACCTACGAGCAGTACTTC
-,TRBD1,TRBV29-1,TRBJ1-1,CSVVGGTGATEAFF,TGCAGCGTTGTAGGAGGGACAGGGGCTACTGAAGCTTTCTTT
-,-,TRBV7-8,TRBJ1-1,CASSHAQLRANTEAFF,TGTGCCAGCAGCCATGCCCAACTCCGGGCTAACACTGAAGCTTTCTTT
-,TRBD2,TRBV6-5,TRBJ2-2,CASSSISGATGELFF,TGTGCCAGCAGTTCTATTAGCGGGGCAACCGGGGAGCTGTTTTTT
-,-,TRBV29-1,TRBJ1-1,CSVEVMQGAFF,TGCAGCGTTGAGGTGATGCAGGGAGCTTTCTTT
few,-,TRBV7-9,TRBJ2-5,CASRSSGQGLETQYF,TGTGCCAGCAGATCATCAGGGCAGGGGTTAGAGACCCAGTACTTC
-,TRBD1,TRBV10-1,TRBJ1-2,CASSSQGNYGYTF,TGCGCCAGCAGTTCACAGGGGAACTATGGCTACACCTTC
-,-,TRBV6-5,TRBJ2-4,CASSYGYKNIQYF,TGTGCCAGCAGTTACGGTTACAAAAACATTCAGTACTTC
-,TRBD1,TRBV18,TRBJ1-2,CASSQNRGLYGYTF,TGTGCCAGCTCACAAAACAGGGGACTCTATGGCTACACCTTC
-,-,TRBV14,TRBJ2-2,CASSPGFTGELFF,TGTGCCAGCAGCCCAGGGTTCACCGGGGAGCTGTTTTTT
-,-,TRBV6-5,TRBJ1-6,CASRAGSSYNSPLHF,TGTGCCAGCCGGGCAGGGAGCTCCTATAATTCACCCCTCCACTTT
-,-,TRBV2,TRBJ1-2,CATTRWQPANYGYTF,TGTGCCACCACACGTTGGCAGCCAGCTAACTATGGCTACACCTTC
-,-,TRBV12-5,TRBJ2-2,CASGPPAYPGELFF,TGTGCTAGTGGCCCCCCCGCCTACCCCGGGGAGCTGTTTTTT
-,-,TRBV5-8,TRBJ1-1,CALGQYKSEAFF,TGTGCCCTCGGACAGTATAAGTCTGAAGCTTTCTTT
-,-,TRBV9,TRBJ1-3,CASSGHRRSSGNTIYF,TGTGCCAGCAGCGGTCACAGGAGATCCTCTGGAAACACCATATATTTT
-,TRBD2,TRBV7-3,TRBJ2-2,CASSSGGRASGELFF,TGTGCCAGCAGCTCCGGCGGGAGGGCCTCCGGGGAGCTGTTTTTT
-,-,TRBV7-6,TRBJ1-2,CASSLGTKYGYTF,TGTGCCAGCAGTTTAGGGACGAAGTATGGCTACACCTTC
-,TRBD1,TRBV19,TRBJ2-1,CASTLGTGYYNEQFF,TGTGCCAGTACCTTAGGGACAGGGTACTACAATGAGCAGTTCTTC
once,-,TRBV6-1,TRBJ1-5,CASTLRGSGGPQHF,TGTGCCAGCACCCTCCGGGGCTCCGGGGGGCCCCAGCATTTT
-,-,TRBV27,TRBJ2-1,CASRGPGVYNEQFF,TGTGCCAGCAGAGGCCCCGGAGTATACAATGAGCAGTTCTTC
-,-,TRBV28,TRBJ1-1,CASSPRQNTEAFF,TGTGCCAGCAGTCCTCGACAGAACACTGAAGCTTTCTTT
once,-,TRBV18,TRBJ2-7,CASSPSVTAGEQYF,TGTGCCAGCTCACCTTCTGTCACCGCTGGCGAGCAGTACTTC
few,-,TRBV5-1,TRBJ1-2,CASRTNRRARYTF,TGCGCCAGCAGGACAAATCGCAGGGCTCGCTACACCTTC
-,-,TRBV21-1,TRBJ2-1,CASSKGGGRATDEQFF,TGTGCCAGCAGCAAAGGTGGCGGGAGGGCCACGGATGAGCAGTTCTTC
-,-,TRBV28,TRBJ1-4,CASSLFGTANEKLFF,TGTGCCAGCAGTTTGTTCGGGACGGCGAATGAAAAACTGTTTTTT
-,-,TRBV15,TRBJ1-1,CATSRDGGTSLGAFF,TGTGCCACCAGCAGAGATGGGGGGACCTCCTTGGGAGCTTTCTTT
-,-,TRBV27,TRBJ2-7,CASSPLTGTPKYEQYF,TGTGCCAGTAGCCCCCTCACCGGGACTCCCAAATACGAGCAGTACTTC
-,-,TRBV15,TRBJ2-7,CATSRVVGYEQYF,TGTGCCACCAGCAGAGTCGTCGGCTACGAGCAGTACTTC
-,-,TRBV28,TRBJ2-3,CASSTLIPGAGADTQYF,TGTGCCAGCAGTACCCTTATCCCTGGGGCTGGGGCGGATACGCAGTATTTT
-,-,TRBV19,TRBJ2-1,CASRNLTWNEQFF,TGTGCCAGTAGGAACCTAACTTGGAATGAGCAGTTCTTC
-,-,TRBV28,TRBJ2-3,CASSALRVRSTDTQYF,TGTGCCAGCAGTGCCCTCAGGGTCCGGAGCACAGATACGCAGTATTTT
-,-,TRBV9,TRBJ2-2,CASSVRGDSNTGELFF,TGTGCCAGCAGCGTAAGGGGGGACAGTAACACCGGGGAGCTGTTTTTT
-,-,TRBV15,TRBJ1-4,CATSRGFGALRATNEKLFF,TGTGCCACCAGCAGAGGGTTCGGGGCTCTCCGCGCAACTAATGAAAAACTGTTTTTT
-,TRBD1,TRBV30,TRBJ1-4,CAWLRDRDAEKLFF,TGTGCCTGGCTGAGGGACAGGGATGCCGAAAAACTGTTTTTT
-,-,TRBV7-3,TRBJ2-1,CASSSAASISYNEQFF,TGTGCCAGCAGCTCAGCCGCAAGTATTTCCTACAATGAGCAGTTCTTC
-,-,TRBV9,TRBJ1-2,CASSVGQGSYGYTF,TGTGCCAGCAGCGTAGGCCAGGGTAGCTATGGCTACACCTTC
-,-,TRBV7-9,TRBJ1-3,CASSLAGNTIYF,TGTGCCAGCAGCTTGGCTGGAAACACCATATATTTT